This record covers a single T cell receptor (beta chain). The junction does not match germline at one end; this may be a read error. The sample is drawn from a study of identical twins' blood T cells. Germline V gene data show CDR1 as SGHAT and CDR2 as FQNNGV. This CDR3 is built from 18 residues. TCRdb redid the calling of the 5' RACE reads with MiXCR, one entry per CDR3 protein. The sample yields hundreds of thousands of distinct CDR3 sequences, 28% seen once. The chain uses TRBV11-2 and TRBJ1-2, with D perhaps TRBD1 (5 bases). The clonotype comes from a woman between 18 and 50 years old in good health. Sequencing was performed on PBMCs. The DNA for the CDR3 is TGTGGCAGCAGCCCTCCCCGGGGACTGAATATAAGGGATGGAGGCTACACCTTC. It is translated as CGSSPPRGLNIRDGGYTF.